These 2 T cell receptor beta chains share one sample of origin, sequenced in a study of T-cell reconstitution after alpha-beta-depleted transplantation in children. During its preparation, the TCRbeta library received unique molecular identifiers. TCRdb re-called the PCR reads through MiXCR, storing one row per CDR3 protein. The table shows 450,000 to 600,000 distinct CDR3 sequences, with about 31% occurring only once. This specimen was PBMCs from the stem cell graft donor, taken from the stem cell graft. The origin of the receptors is a human donor who donated a stem cell graft to a child with aplastic anemia.

This clonotype was counted between two and nine times. The chain has TRBV10-3 and TRBJ1-6, with 7 bases matching TRBD1. CDR1 and CDR2 (germline): ENHRY, SYGVKD. There are 13 residues in the CDR3. V trimming: 10 bases; J trimming: 10 bases; junction bases outside the gene matches: 10. The chain's CDR3 is CATVTGPGSPLHF. DNA of the CDR3: TGTGCCACCGTGACAGGGCCGGGGTCACCCCTCCACTTT.

The chain carries TRBV12-3 or TRBV12-4 and TRBJ2-3, with D tentatively TRBD2 (6 bases). The CDR3 length is 14 residues. The V gene lost 6 bases and the J gene lost 1 base, with 11 bases spanning the gap. In nucleotides, the CDR3 is TGTGCCAGCAGGGGGACTTTTCGCACAGATACGCAGTATTTT. Amino acids: CASRGTFRTDTQYF.